This T cell receptor beta chain came from a study of tumor-infiltrating lymphocytes in primary liver carcinoma. From 500 ng total RNA, TCR beta cDNA was generated with a primer in the constant region. Library construction for TCR beta comprised three nested multiplex PCR rounds performed with slightly modified ARM-PCR. TCRdb processed the multiplex PCR reads anew with MiXCR; each CDR3 protein has one entry. The sample includes fewer than 350,000 distinct CDR3 sequences, about 62% of them seen just once. They got blood RNA out of unsorted whole blood and also pulled out germline DNA. Input material: peripheral blood. This TCR was sampled from a man in his forties with primary liver carcinoma and hepatitis B virus infection.

Written as DNA, the CDR3 is TGTAAGGATCCCGGGACCACAGATACGCAGTATTTT. This translates into CKDPGTTDTQYF. The chain has TRBV24-1 and TRBJ2-3; D possibly uses TRBD1 or TRBD2 (5 bases each). The CDR3 loop spans 12 amino acids. CDR1 and CDR2 from the germline V gene are KGHDR and SFDVKD.